The present T cell receptor (beta chain) was sequenced within a study of radiotherapy plus CTLA-4 blockade in lung cancer. Study-wide results and limits: Early clone dynamics of blood T cells, plus interferon-beta, reportedly predicted response best. Radiotherapy with ipilimumab was followed by blood expansion of tumor-derived clones.

Participants had chemo-refractory metastatic non-small-cell lung cancer and were treated with focal radiation plus ipilimumab CTLA-4 blockade. Points on this clone: The antigen remains undetermined.

Here immunoSEQ multiplex PCR was the method, and the copy in TCRdb shows in-frame clones only, minus some. Altogether 85,000 to 90,000 clones are present, approximately 86% being singletons, with the ten largest covering around 15%. The V gene end was trimmed by 5 bases and the J gene end by 5 bases; junction bases not matched to a gene: 5. CDR1 is SGHTA, CDR2 FQGNSA, per germline. The CDR3 length is 13 residues. This chain joins TRBV7-2 and TRBJ2-5; 7 bases agree with TRBD2. This clonotype was obtained from a human donor with non-small cell lung cancer that progressed on radiotherapy plus ipilimumab. Sequenced here: peripheral blood, sampled from a patient treated with radiotherapy plus ipilimumab. The CDR3 reads CASSLLARETQYF. DNA for the CDR3: TGTGCCAGCAGCCTACTAGCGAGGGAGACCCAGTACTTC.